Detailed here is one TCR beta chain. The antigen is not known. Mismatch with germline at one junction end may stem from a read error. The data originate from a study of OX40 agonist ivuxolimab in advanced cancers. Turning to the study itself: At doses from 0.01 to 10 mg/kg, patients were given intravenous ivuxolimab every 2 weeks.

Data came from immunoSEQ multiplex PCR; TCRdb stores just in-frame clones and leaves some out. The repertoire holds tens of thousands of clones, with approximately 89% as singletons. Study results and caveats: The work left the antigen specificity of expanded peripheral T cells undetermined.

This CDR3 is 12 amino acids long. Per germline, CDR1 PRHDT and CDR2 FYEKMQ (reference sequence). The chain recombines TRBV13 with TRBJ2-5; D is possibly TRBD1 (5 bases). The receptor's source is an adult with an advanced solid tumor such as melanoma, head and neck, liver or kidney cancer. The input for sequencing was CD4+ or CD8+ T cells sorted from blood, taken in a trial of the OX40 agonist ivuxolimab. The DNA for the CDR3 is TGTGCCAGCAGATTAGGGGAAGAGACCCAGTACTTC. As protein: CASRLGEETQYF.